The T cell receptor beta chain described here comes from a study of T-cell reconstitution after alpha-beta-depleted transplantation in children (TCRdb year 2016). Some background on the complete study: T-cell immune reconstitution after TCRalphabeta/CD19-depleted allogeneic hematopoietic cell transplantation in children was quantitatively tracked in the study by means of TCR repertoire profiling.

This clonotype has only a few counts. There is no known antigen for this receptor. No much larger clone exists at a distance of one base, and base qualities are not known. The library was built by means of PCR. Instrument used: Illumina HiSeq 2500. TCR libraries were prepared with molecular barcoding, using unique molecular identifiers to normalize TCRbeta repertoire quantification. In TCRdb, the public reads were trimmed at Q25 with fastp and aligned with MiXCR, with productive beta chains retained. Rows are unified per CDR3 protein, each entry keeping the most common DNA and genes. The sample includes about 420,000 distinct CDR3 sequences, with about 16% observed a single time. 25% to 35% of the sample is taken by the ten largest. The CDR3 starts with the cysteine, ends with the phenylalanine, and has 14 residues. The only DNA kept is the CDR3, 42 bases in frame from the first base. CDR1 and CDR2 (KGHDR, SFDVKD) derive from the germline V gene. At the junction V is shortened by 6 bases and J by 2 bases, with 10 bases in between.

The meaning of the sample's treatment or condition label: allogeneic hematopoietic cell transplantation with graft depleted of TCRalphabeta T cells and CD19 B cells. Transplant recipients were children who received TCRalphabeta/CD19-depleted allogeneic hematopoietic cell grafts. Here is what the overall study found, with its caveats: Apparently early alphabetaT-cell count recovery about two months after transplant reportedly relied on only several hundred rapidly expanded clones derived from non-depleted graft cells. Hyperexpanded clone frequencies declined over subsequent months; after one year, T-cell counts and TCRbeta diversity were mostly attributed to newly produced T cells. In some patients, high TCRbeta diversity at day 60 was attributed to recipient T cells and intrathymic progenitors that had survived conditioning.

Sample: PBMCs, mostly from graft donor cells, taken 360 days after TCRalphabeta/CD19-depleted stem cell transplant. The clonotype comes from a boy under two years old who had a stem cell transplant for Wiskott-Aldrich syndrome, so the T cells may come from the graft donor. The rearranged chain carries TRBV24-1 and TRBJ2-1; the D region possibly corresponds to TRBD2 (5 bases align). The base sequence is TGTGCCACCAGTTCCGGGATCACCTACAATGAGCAGTTCTTC. This gives the protein CATSSGITYNEQFF.